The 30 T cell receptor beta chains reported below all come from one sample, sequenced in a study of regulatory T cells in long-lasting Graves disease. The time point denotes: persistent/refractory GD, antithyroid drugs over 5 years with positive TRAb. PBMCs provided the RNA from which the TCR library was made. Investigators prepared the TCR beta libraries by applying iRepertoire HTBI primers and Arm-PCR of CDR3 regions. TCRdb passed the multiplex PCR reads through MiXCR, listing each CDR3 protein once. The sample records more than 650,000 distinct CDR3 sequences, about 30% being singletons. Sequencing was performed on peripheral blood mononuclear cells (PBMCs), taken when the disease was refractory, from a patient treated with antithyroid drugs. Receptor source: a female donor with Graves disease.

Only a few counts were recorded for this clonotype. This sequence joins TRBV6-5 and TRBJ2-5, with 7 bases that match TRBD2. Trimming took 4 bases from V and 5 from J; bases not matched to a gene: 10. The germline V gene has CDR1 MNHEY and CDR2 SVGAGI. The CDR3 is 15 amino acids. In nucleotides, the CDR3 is TGTGCCAGCAGTTCGGTGGGAGGGCCGGCGGAGACCCAGTACTTC. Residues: CASSSVGGPAETQYF.

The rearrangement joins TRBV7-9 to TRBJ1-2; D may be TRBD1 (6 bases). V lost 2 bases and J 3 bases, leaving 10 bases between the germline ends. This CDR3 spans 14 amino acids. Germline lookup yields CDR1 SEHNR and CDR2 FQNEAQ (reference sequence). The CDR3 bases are TGTGCCAGCAGCTTACCGGACAGCTACTATGGCTACACCTTC. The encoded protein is CASSLPDSYYGYTF.

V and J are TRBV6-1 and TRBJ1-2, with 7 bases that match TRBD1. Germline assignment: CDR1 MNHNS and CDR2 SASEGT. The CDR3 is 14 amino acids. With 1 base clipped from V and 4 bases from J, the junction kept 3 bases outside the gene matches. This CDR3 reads CASSEGHRGYGYTF. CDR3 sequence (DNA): TGTGCCAGCAGTGAAGGGCACAGGGGCTATGGCTACACCTTC.

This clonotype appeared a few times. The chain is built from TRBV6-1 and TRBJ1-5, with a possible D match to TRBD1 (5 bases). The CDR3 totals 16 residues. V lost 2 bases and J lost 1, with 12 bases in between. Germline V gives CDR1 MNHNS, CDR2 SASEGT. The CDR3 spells CASSEWSGGSNQPQHF. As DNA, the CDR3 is TGTGCCAGCAGTGAATGGTCCGGGGGAAGCAATCAGCCCCAGCATTTT.

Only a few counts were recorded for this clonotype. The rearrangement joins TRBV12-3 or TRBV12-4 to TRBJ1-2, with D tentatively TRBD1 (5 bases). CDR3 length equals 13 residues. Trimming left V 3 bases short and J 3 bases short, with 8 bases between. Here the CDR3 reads CASSLWGHYGYTF. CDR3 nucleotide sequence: TGTGCCAGCAGTTTGTGGGGCCACTATGGCTACACCTTC.

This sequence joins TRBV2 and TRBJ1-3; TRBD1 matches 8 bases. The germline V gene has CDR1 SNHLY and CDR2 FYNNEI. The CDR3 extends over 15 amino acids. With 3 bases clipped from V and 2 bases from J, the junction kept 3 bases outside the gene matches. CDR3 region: CASSDTGGTGNTIYF. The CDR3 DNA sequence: TGTGCCAGCAGTGACACAGGGGGAACTGGAAACACCATATATTTT.

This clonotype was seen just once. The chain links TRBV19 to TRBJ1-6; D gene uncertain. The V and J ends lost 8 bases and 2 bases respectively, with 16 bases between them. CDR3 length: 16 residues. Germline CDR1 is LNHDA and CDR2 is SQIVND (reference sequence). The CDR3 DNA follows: TGTGCCAGTCGGAGGGCAGAAGGGACCTATAATTCACCCCTCCACTTT. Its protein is CASRRAEGTYNSPLHF.

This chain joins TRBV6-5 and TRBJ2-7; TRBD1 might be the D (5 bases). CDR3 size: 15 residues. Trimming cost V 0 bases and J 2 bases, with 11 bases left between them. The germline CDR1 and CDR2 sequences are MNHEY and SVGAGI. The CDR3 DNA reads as TGTGCCAGCAGTTACTCTGGACCCAGGGCCTACGAGCAGTACTTC. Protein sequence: CASSYSGPRAYEQYF.

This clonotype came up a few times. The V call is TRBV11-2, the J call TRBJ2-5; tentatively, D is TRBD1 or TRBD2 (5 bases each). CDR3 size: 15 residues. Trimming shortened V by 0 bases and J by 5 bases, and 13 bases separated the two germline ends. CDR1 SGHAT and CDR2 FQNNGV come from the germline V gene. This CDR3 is CASSLEGVERETQYF. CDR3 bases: TGTGCCAGCAGCTTAGAGGGGGTTGAACGGGAGACCCAGTACTTC.

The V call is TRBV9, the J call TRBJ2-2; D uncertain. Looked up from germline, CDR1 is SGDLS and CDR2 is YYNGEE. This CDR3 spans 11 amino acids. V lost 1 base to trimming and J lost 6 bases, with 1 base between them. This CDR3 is CASSVSGELFF. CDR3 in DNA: TGTGCCAGCAGCGTATCCGGGGAGCTGTTTTTT.

Here the CDR3 DNA reads TGTGCCTGGAGTAGAGACAGTCGGGAGACCCAGTACTTC. Translating it yields CAWSRDSRETQYF. The chain is built from TRBV30 and TRBJ2-5, with D possibly matching TRBD1 (5 bases). The CDR3 is 13 residues long. Trimming took off 2 bases at V and 5 bases at J, with 12 bases between the two ends. CDR1 and CDR2 (germline): GTSNPN, SVGIG (reference sequence).

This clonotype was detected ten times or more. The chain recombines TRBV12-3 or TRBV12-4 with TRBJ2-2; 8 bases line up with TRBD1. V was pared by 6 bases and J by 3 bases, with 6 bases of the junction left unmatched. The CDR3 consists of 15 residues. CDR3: CASRPTGVYTGELFF. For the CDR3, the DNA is TGTGCCAGCAGACCGACAGGGGTCTACACCGGGGAGCTGTTTTTT.

In DNA form, the CDR3 reads TGTGCCAGCAGTTACAGGAGCGGCGGGGGCGAGCAGTACTTC. It yields the protein CASSYRSGGGEQYF. This chain links TRBV6-9 with TRBJ2-7; TRBD2 matches at 7 bases. The CDR3 has 14 residues. After removal of 3 bases from V and 6 bases from J, the junction contained 8 bases not matched to a gene. The germline gives CDR1 MNHGY, CDR2 SVAAGI.

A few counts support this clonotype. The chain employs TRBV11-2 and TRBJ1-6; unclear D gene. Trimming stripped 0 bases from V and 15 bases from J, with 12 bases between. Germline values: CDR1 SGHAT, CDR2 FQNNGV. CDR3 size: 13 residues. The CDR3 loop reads CASSLDIRARLHF. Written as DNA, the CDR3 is TGTGCCAGCAGCTTAGATATTCGAGCGCGCCTCCACTTT. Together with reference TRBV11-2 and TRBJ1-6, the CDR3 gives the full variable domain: EAGVAQSPRYKIIEKRQSVAFWCNPISGHATLYWYQQILGQGPKLLIQFQNNGVVDDSQLPKDRFSAERLKGVDSTLKIQPAKLEDSAVYLCASSLDIRARLHFGNGTRLTVT.

The CDR3 loop reads CASSRGQLSFAFF. CDR3 DNA sequence: TGTGCCAGCAGCCGGGGACAGTTGAGTTTTGCTTTCTTT. V is TRBV28 and J is TRBJ1-1; TRBD1 matches 7 bases. CDR3 length equals 13 residues. Germline V gene data show CDR1 as MDHEN and CDR2 as SYDVKM. V lost 6 bases, J lost 11 bases, and 12 bases stayed unmatched.

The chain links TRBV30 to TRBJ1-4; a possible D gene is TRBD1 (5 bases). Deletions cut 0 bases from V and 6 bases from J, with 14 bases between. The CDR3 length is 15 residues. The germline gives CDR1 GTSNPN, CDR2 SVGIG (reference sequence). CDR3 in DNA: TGTGCCTGGAGTGTGGTAGGGGCAGGGTATGAAAAACTGTTTTTT. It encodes CAWSVVGAGYEKLFF.

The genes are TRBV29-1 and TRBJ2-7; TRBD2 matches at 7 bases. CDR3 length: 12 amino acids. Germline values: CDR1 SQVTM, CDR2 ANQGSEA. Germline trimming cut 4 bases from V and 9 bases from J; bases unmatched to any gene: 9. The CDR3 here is CSVVREDRWQYF. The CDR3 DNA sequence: TGCAGCGTTGTCCGGGAGGATCGGTGGCAGTACTTC.

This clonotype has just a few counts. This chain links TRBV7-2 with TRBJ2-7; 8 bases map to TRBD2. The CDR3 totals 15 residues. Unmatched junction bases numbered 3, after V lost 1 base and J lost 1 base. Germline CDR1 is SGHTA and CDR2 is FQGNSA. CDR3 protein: CASSLGGGRSYEQYF. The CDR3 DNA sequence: TGTGCCAGCAGCTTAGGGGGCGGGAGGTCCTACGAGCAGTACTTC.

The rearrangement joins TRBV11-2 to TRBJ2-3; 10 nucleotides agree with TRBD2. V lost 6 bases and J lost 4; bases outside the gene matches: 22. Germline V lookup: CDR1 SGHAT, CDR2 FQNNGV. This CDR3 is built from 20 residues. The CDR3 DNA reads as TGTGCCAGCAGACCGCGCCCCCAGCGGGAGGGCCGATTTTCGCCAGATACGCAGTATTTT. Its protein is CASRPRPQREGRFSPDTQYF.

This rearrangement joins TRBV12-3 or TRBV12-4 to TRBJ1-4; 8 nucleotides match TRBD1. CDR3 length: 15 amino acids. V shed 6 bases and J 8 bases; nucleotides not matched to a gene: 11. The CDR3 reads CASRQWTGSTEKLFF. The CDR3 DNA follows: TGTGCCAGCAGACAATGGACAGGGTCAACCGAAAAACTGTTTTTT.

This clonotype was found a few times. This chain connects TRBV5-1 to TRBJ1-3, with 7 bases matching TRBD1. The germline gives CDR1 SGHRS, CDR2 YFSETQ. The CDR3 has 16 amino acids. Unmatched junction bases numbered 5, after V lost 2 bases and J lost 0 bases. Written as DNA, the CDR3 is TGCGCCAGCAGCTTTGAAGGACAGGTCTCTGGAAACACCATATATTTT. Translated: CASSFEGQVSGNTIYF.

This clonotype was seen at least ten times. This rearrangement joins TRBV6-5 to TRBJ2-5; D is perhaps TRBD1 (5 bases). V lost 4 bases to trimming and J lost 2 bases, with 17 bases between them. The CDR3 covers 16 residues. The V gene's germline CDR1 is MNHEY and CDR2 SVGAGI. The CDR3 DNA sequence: TGTGCCAGCAGTTGGACGATTAGTGGGGCTCAAGAGACCCAGTACTTC. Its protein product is CASSWTISGAQETQYF.

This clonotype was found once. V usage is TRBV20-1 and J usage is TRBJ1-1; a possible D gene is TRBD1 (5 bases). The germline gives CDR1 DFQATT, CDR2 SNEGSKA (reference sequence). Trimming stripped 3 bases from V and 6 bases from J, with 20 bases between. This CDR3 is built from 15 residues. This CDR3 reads CSASSQEGPSAEAFF. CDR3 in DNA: TGCAGTGCTAGTTCACAGGAGGGCCCGAGCGCTGAAGCTTTCTTT.

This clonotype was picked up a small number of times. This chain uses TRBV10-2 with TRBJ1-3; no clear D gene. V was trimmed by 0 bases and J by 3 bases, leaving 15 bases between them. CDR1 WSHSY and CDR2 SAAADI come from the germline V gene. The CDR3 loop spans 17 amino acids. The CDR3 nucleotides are TGCGCCAGCAGTGAGTCAATGTGGACGACGAGTGGAAACACCATATATTTT. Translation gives CASSESMWTTSGNTIYF.

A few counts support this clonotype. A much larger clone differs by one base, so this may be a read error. CDR3 sequence reads: CASSSRTPGGEKLFF. CDR3 DNA: TGTGCCAGCAGTTCCCGGACCCCGGGTGGGGAAAAACTGTTTTTT. This chain joins TRBV28 and TRBJ1-4; D gene unclear. Germline CDR1 and CDR2: MDHEN and SYDVKM. This CDR3 has 15 residues. The V end was cut by 4 bases, the J end by 8 bases, with 17 bases between.

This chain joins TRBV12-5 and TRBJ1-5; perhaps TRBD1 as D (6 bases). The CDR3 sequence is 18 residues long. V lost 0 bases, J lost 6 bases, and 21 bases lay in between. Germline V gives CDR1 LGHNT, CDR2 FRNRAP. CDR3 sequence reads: CASGLVSVRGGAGQPQHF. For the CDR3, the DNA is TGTGCTAGTGGTTTGGTATCGGTCAGAGGGGGGGCGGGTCAGCCCCAGCATTTT.

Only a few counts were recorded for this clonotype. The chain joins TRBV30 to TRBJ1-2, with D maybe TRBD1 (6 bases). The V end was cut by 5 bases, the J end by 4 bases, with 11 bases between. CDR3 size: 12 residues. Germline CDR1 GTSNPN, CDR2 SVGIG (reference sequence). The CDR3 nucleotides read TGTGCCTGGGCACAGGGCTTCTATGGCTACACCTTC. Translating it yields CAWAQGFYGYTF.

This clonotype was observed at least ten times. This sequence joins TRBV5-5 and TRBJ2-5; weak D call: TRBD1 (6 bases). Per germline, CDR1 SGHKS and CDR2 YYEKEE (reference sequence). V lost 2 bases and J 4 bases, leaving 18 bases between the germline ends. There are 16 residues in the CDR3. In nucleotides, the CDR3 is TGTGCCAGCAGCTTCACCGGGGCTACCAGGGGAGAGACCCAGTACTTC. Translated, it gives CASSFTGATRGETQYF.

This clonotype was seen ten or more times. The CDR3 loop is CASSHPIPMAETQYF. CDR3 nucleotides: TGCGCCAGCAGCCATCCCATCCCTATGGCGGAGACCCAGTACTTC. The V call is TRBV4-1, the J call TRBJ2-5; D uncertain. Germline CDR1 MGHRA, CDR2 YSYEKL. The CDR3 extends over 15 amino acids. V was shortened by 3 bases and J by 5 bases, with 16 bases between the two germline ends.

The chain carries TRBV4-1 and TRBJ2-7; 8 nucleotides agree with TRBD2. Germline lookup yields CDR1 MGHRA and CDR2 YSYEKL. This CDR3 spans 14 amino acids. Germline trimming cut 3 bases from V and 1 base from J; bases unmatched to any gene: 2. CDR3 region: CASSQASGSYEQYF. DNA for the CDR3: TGCGCCAGCAGCCAGGCTAGCGGGTCCTACGAGCAGTACTTC.